The 17 T cell receptor beta chains below all came from one sample that was sequenced in a study of technical replicates of blood from several donors. The protocol was immunoSEQ multiplex PCR, while the TCRdb copy is restricted to in-frame clones and leaves out a portion. The sample contains approximately 75,000 clones, approximately 97% of which appear only once. The sample consisted of T cells isolated from PBMCs. The receptors stem from a human donor in good health.

The genes are TRBV29-1 and TRBJ1-5; 9 bases align to TRBD1. With 6 bases clipped from V and 4 bases from J, the junction kept 7 bases outside the gene matches. Germline CDR1 reads SQVTM; CDR2 reads ANQGSEA. The CDR3 has 14 amino acids. The chain's CDR3 is CSVWDREENQPQHF. CDR3 nucleotides: TGCAGCGTCTGGGACAGGGAGGAAAATCAGCCCCAGCATTTT.

This chain joins TRBV27 and TRBJ2-7, with TRBD2 identical over 11 bases. Unmatched junction bases numbered 5, after V lost 6 bases and J lost 4 bases. CDR1 MNHEY and CDR2 SMNVEV come from the germline V gene (reference sequence). The CDR3 consists of 14 residues. Here the CDR3 DNA reads TGTGCCAGCAGGGTAGCGGGAGGGCCTTACGAGCAGTACTTC. Its translation is CASRVAGGPYEQYF.

V usage is TRBV5-1 and J usage is TRBJ2-5, with D perhaps matching TRBD2 (5 bases). Per germline, CDR1 SGHRS and CDR2 YFSETQ. This CDR3 region has 12 residues. V was cut by 4 bases and J by 3 bases, with 7 bases left in between. CDR3 coding DNA: TGCGCCAGCAGCGGGAGTGAAGAGACCCAGTACTTC. It yields the protein CASSGSEETQYF.

The V call is TRBV4-1, the J call TRBJ2-7, with no clear D. The V end lost 4 bases, the J end lost 0 bases, and 16 bases lay between the germline ends. The V gene's germline CDR1 is MGHRA and CDR2 YSYEKL. This CDR3 has 16 residues. The chain's CDR3 is CASSLDLPRSSYEQYF. The CDR3 DNA reads as TGCGCCAGCAGCCTAGATCTTCCTAGGAGCTCCTACGAGCAGTACTTC.

The chain has TRBV7-9 and TRBJ1-2; D ambiguous. Trimming left V 7 bases short and J 3 bases short, with 12 bases between. The CDR3 has 13 amino acids. Germline CDR1 is SEHNR and CDR2 is FQNEAQ (reference sequence). The DNA of the CDR3 is TGTGCCAGCACCTGGGTGGAGGACTATGGCTACACCTTC. This gives the protein CASTWVEDYGYTF.

V usage is TRBV6-5 and J usage is TRBJ2-1; 9 bases match TRBD2. Germline CDR1 is MNHEY and CDR2 is SVGAGI. The trim removed 4 bases at V and 1 base at J, leaving 2 bases unmatched. This CDR3 comprises 15 residues. CDR3 protein: CASSSGLASYNEQFF. The CDR3 coding sequence is TGTGCCAGCAGTTCGGGACTAGCTTCCTACAATGAGCAGTTCTTC.

The chain links TRBV27 to TRBJ1-4; weak D call: TRBD1 (6 bases). The CDR3 sequence is 14 residues long. Between the trimmed V and J ends, which lost 5 bases and 3 bases, there was a span of 10 bases. From germline, CDR1 is MNHEY and CDR2 SMNVEV (reference sequence). CDR3 sequence (DNA): TGTGCCAGCAGTGTACAGGGAGCTAATGAAAAACTGTTTTTT. Translating it yields CASSVQGANEKLFF.

The J gene is TRBJ2-1, the V gene TRBV28; TRBD1 is a possible D gene (5 bases). V shed 2 bases and J shed 0 bases, with 8 bases lying between them. CDR3 length equals 15 residues. Germline V CDR1 and CDR2: MDHEN, SYDVKM. CDR3 residues: CASSLDSLSYNEQFF. The DNA of the CDR3 is TGTGCCAGCAGTTTAGACAGCCTCTCCTACAATGAGCAGTTCTTC.

The rearrangement links TRBV4-2 to TRBJ2-3; TRBD2 matches 9 bases. From germline, CDR1 is LGHNA and CDR2 YNFKEQ. There are 14 residues in the CDR3. V lost 6 bases and J lost 5; bases outside the gene matches: 6. CDR3 sequence reads: CASRRTSEVDTQYF. CDR3 coding DNA: TGTGCCAGCAGGCGGACTAGCGAAGTAGATACGCAGTATTTT.

This chain links TRBV11-2 with TRBJ2-5, with TRBD2 matching over 11 bases. Germline CDR1 is SGHAT and CDR2 is FQNNGV. Trimming cost V 2 bases and J 3 bases; bases outside gene matches: 8. There are 17 residues in the CDR3. CDR3 loop: CASSLLAGGFSKETQYF. For the CDR3, the DNA is TGTGCCAGCAGCTTACTAGCGGGGGGCTTTTCGAAAGAGACCCAGTACTTC.

V and J are TRBV2 and TRBJ1-4, with D unclear. Germline CDR1 reads SNHLY; CDR2 reads FYNNEI. The CDR3 spans 14 residues. V lost 9 bases and J 8 bases, leaving 19 bases between the germline ends. As DNA, the CDR3 is TGTGCCAGAACCACCGGGGAGTCTCGAGAAAAACTGTTTTTT. Its translation is CARTTGESREKLFF.

The chain links TRBV29-1 to TRBJ1-2; TRBD1 is a possible D gene (6 bases). Germline lookup yields CDR1 SQVTM and CDR2 ANQGSEA. The V end was cut by 7 bases, the J end by 4 bases, with 19 bases between. The CDR3 has 14 amino acids. CDR3 nucleotide sequence: TGCAGCGCCCGGCGGGGGGGCCGGGCCTATGGCTACACCTTC. It yields the protein CSARRGGRAYGYTF.

The chain uses TRBV30 and TRBJ1-6, with unresolved D. Germline loops: CDR1 GTSNPN, CDR2 SVGIG (reference sequence). The V end was cut by 0 bases, the J end by 0 bases, with 12 bases between. CDR3 length equals 17 residues. CDR3 bases: TGTGCCTGGAGTGTTTCCCGGTCGAGCTCCTATAATTCACCCCTCCACTTT. Translating it yields CAWSVSRSSSYNSPLHF. Variable domain in full (rest from reference TRBV30 and TRBJ1-6): SQTIHQWPATLVQPVGSPLSLECTVEGTSNPNLYWYRQAAGRGLQLLFYSVGIGQISSEVPQNLSASRPQDRQFILSSKKLLLSDSGFYLCAWSVSRSSSYNSPLHFGNGTRLTVT.

This chain joins TRBV6-5 and TRBJ2-7; no reliable D call. Germline CDR1 MNHEY, CDR2 SVGAGI. V lost 0 bases and J lost 13, with 19 bases in between. This CDR3 is 14 amino acids long. The CDR3 loop reads CASSYSNRTHATYF. Here the CDR3 DNA reads TGTGCCAGCAGTTACTCCAACCGAACTCACGCCACTTACTTC.

This chain joins TRBV5-6 and TRBJ1-3, with 7 bases fitting TRBD1. Germline CDR1 and CDR2: SGHDT and YYEEEE. The CDR3 is 16 residues long. V was pared by 1 base and J by 2 bases, with 6 bases of the junction left unmatched. CDR3 in DNA: TGTGCCAGCAGCTTGCCCCCCGACAGGGCTGGAAACACCATATATTTT. Translation gives CASSLPPDRAGNTIYF.

V is TRBV6-5 and J is TRBJ1-2; D ambiguous. V lost 7 bases and J 8 bases, leaving 11 bases between the germline ends. This CDR3 is built from 11 residues. Germline CDR1 is MNHEY and CDR2 is SVGAGI. This CDR3 reads CASKYGLGYTF. Here the CDR3 DNA reads TGTGCCAGCAAGTACGGTTTGGGCTACACCTTC.

The genes are TRBV30 and TRBJ2-7; maybe TRBD1 (8 bases). Per germline, CDR1 GTSNPN and CDR2 SVGIG (reference sequence). With 2 bases removed from V and 6 bases from J, the gap between germline ends came to 14 bases. This CDR3 has 13 amino acids. The CDR3 here is CAWSTGGVGEQYF. The CDR3 nucleotides read TGTGCCTGGAGTACAGGGGGGGTGGGCGAGCAGTACTTC.